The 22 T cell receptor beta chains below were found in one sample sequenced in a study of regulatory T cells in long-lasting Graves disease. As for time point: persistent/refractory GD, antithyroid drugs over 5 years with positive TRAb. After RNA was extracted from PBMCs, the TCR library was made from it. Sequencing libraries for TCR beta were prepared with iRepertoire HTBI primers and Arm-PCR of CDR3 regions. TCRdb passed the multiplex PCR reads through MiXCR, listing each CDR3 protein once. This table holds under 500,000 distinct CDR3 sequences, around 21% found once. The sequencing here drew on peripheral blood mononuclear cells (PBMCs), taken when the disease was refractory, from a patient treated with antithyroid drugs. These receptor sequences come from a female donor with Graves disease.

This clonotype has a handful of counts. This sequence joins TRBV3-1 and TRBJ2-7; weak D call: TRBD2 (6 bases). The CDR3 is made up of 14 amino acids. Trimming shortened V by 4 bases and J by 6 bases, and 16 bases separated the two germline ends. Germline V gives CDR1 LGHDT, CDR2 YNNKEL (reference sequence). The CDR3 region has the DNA TGTGCCAGCAGCCCCGGGGGTACACGGAGCGAGCAGTACTTC. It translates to CASSPGGTRSEQYF.

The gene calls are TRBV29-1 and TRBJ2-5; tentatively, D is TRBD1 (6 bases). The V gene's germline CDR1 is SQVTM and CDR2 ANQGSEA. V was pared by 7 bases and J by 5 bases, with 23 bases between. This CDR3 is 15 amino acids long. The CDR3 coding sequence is TGCAGCGCCAACAGGGACACCCACCACGGGGAGACCCAGTACTTC. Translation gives CSANRDTHHGETQYF.

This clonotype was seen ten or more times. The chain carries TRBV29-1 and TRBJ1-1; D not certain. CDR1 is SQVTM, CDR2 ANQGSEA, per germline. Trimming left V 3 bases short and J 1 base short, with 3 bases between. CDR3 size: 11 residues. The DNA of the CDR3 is TGCAGCGTTGAGGGGAACACTGAAGCTTTCTTT. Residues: CSVEGNTEAFF.

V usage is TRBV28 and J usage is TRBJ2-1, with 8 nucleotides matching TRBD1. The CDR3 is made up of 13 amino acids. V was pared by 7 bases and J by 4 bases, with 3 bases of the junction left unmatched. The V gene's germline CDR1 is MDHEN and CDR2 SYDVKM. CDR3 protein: CASTTGGYNEQFF. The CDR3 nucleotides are TGTGCCAGCACAACAGGGGGTTACAATGAGCAGTTCTTC. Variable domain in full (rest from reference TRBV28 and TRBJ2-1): DVKVTQSSRYLVKRTGEKVFLECVQDMDHENMFWYRQDPGLGLRLIYFSYDVKMKEKGDIPEGYSVSREKKERFSLILESASTNQTSMYLCASTTGGYNEQFFGPGTRLTVL.

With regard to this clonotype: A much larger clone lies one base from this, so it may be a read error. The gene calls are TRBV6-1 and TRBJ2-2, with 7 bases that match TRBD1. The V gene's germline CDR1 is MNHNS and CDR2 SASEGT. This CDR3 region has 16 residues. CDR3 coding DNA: TGTGCCAGCAGCCGCTACAGGGGACAGAGCACCAGGGAGCTGTTTTTT. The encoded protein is CASSRYRGQSTRELFF.

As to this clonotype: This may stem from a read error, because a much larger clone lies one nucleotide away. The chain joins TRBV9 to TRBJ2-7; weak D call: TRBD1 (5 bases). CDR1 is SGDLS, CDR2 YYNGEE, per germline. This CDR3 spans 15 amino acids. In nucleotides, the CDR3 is TGTGCCAGCAGCGTAGGACAGTCGAGCTCCTACGAGCAGTGCTTC. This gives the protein CASSVGQSSSYEQCF. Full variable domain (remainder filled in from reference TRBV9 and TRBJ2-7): DSGVTQTPKHLITATGQRVTLRCSPRSGDLSVYWYQQSLDQGLQFLIQYYNGEERAKGNILERFSAQQFPDLHSELNLSSLELGDSALYFCASSVGQSSSYEQCFGPGTRLTVT.

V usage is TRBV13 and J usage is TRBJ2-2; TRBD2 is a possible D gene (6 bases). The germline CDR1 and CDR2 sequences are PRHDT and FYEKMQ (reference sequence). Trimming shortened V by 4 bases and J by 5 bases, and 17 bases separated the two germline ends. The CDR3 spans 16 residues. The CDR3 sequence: CASSSTGEGQTGELFF. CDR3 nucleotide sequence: TGTGCCAGCAGCTCGACGGGAGAAGGTCAAACCGGGGAGCTGTTTTTT.

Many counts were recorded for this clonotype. CDR3 nucleotides: TGTGCCAGCATAAGGGGTGTGACTGAAGCTTTCTTT. Its translation is CASIRGVTEAFF. The genes are TRBV28 and TRBJ1-1; a weak D match, TRBD1 (5 bases). Germline CDR1 is MDHEN and CDR2 is SYDVKM. The CDR3 loop spans 12 amino acids. V was trimmed by 7 bases and J by 5 bases, leaving 11 bases between them.

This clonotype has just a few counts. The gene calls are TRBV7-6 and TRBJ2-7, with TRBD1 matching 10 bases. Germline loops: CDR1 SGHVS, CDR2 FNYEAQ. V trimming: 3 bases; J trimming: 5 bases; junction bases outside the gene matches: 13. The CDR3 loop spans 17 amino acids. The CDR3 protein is CASSFSGTGAPKDEQYF. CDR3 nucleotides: TGTGCCAGCAGCTTCTCCGGGACAGGGGCCCCAAAGGACGAGCAGTACTTC.

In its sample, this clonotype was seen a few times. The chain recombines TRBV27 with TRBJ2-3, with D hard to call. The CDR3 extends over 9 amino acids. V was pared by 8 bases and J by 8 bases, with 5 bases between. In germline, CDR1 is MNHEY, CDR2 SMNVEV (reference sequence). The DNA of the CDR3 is TGTGCCAGCTTGGTTACGCAGTATTTT. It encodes CASLVTQYF.

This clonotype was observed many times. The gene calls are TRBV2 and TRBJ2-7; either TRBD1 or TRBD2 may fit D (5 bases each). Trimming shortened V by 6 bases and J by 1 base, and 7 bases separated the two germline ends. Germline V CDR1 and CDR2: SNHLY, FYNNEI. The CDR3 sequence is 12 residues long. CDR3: CASSEGSYEQYF. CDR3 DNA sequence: TGTGCCAGCAGCGAGGGGTCCTACGAGCAGTACTTC.

CDR3 loop: CSPQGAGKNIQYF. The CDR3, as DNA: TGCAGCCCTCAGGGGGCGGGCAAAAACATTCAGTACTTC. This chain uses TRBV29-1 with TRBJ2-4, with TRBD1 matching over 8 bases. From germline, CDR1 is SQVTM and CDR2 ANQGSEA. This CDR3 has 13 amino acids. The V and J ends lost 8 bases and 3 bases, in that order; junction bases with no gene match: 6.

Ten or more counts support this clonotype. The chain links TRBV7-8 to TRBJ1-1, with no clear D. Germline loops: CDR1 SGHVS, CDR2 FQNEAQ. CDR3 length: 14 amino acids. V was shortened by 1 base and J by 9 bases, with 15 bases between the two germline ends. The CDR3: CASSLEMVGSKAFF. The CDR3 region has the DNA TGTGCCAGCAGCTTAGAGATGGTGGGTTCGAAAGCTTTCTTT.

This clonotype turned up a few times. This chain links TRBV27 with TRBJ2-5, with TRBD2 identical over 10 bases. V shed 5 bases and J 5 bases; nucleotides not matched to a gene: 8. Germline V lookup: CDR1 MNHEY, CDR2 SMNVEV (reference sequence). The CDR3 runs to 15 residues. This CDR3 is CASSTLAGGTETQYF. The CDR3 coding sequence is TGTGCCAGCAGTACCTTAGCGGGAGGTACTGAGACCCAGTACTTC.

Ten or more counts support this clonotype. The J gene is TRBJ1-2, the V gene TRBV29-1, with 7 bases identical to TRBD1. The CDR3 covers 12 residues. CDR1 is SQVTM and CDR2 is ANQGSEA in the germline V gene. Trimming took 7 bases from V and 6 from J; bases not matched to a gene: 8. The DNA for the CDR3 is TGCAGCGCGTCACAGGGGTATGATGGCTACACCTTC. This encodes CSASQGYDGYTF.

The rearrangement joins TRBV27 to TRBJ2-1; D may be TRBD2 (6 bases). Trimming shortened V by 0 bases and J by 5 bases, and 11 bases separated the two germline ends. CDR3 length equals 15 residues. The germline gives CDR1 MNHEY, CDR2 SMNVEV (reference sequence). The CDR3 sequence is CASSLSYGGNNEQFF. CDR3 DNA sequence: TGTGCCAGCAGTTTATCTTATGGAGGGAACAATGAGCAGTTCTTC.

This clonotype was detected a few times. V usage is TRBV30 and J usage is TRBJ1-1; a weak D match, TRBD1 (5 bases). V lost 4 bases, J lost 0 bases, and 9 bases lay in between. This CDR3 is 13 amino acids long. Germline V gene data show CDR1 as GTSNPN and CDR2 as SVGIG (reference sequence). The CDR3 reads CAWTGTVNTEAFF. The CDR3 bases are TGTGCCTGGACCGGGACGGTGAACACTGAAGCTTTCTTT.

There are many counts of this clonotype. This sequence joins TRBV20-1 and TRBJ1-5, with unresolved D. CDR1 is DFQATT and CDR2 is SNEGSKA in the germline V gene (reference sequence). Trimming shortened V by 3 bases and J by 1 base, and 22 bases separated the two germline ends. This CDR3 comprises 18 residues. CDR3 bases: TGCAGTGCTAGGAGGCTGCCCAAGACCAACCCAAGCAATCAGCCCCAGCATTTT. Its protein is CSARRLPKTNPSNQPQHF.

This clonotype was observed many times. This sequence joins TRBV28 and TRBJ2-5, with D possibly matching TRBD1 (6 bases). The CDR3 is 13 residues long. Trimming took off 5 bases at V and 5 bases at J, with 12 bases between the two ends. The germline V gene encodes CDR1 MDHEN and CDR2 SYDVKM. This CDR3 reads CASSPRDIETQYF. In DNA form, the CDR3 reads TGTGCCAGCAGTCCCCGGGACATCGAGACCCAGTACTTC.

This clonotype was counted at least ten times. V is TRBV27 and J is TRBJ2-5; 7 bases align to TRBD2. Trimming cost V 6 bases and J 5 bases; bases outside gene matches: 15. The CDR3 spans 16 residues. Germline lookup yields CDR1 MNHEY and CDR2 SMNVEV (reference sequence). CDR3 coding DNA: TGTGCCAGCAGCTACGGGACTAACGCATTCGGGGAGACCCAGTACTTC. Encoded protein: CASSYGTNAFGETQYF.

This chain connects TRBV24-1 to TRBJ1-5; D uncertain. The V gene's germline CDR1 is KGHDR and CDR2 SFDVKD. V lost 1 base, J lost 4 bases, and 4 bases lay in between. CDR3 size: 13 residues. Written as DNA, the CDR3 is TGTGCCACCAGTGATTTTAGGAATCAGCCCCAGCATTTT. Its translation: CATSDFRNQPQHF.

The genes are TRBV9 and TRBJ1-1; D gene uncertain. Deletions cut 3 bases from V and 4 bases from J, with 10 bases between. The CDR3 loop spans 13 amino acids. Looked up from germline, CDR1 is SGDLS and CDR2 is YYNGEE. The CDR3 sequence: CASSGSRATEAFF. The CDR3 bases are TGTGCCAGCAGCGGCTCTAGGGCCACTGAAGCTTTCTTT.